The 8 T cell receptor beta chains listed next were all sequenced from one sample in a study of beta chain features in type 1 diabetes. What was sequenced were expressed TCRB transcripts, since all of the isolated RNA had been reverse transcribed. Clones were read by immunoSEQ multiplex PCR, and TCRdb kept only the in-frame ones, dropping some. This sample has some 180,000 clones; about 13% occur once, and the top ten carry 0.62%. Sequenced sample: central memory CD4+ T cells from blood. Receptor source: a woman between 18 and 30 years old in good health.

This clone has ten or more counts. The chain combines TRBV5-4 with TRBJ2-7; 7 nucleotides agree with TRBD2. V was clipped by 6 bases and J by 5 bases; unmatched bases: 5. Germline V gene lookup returns CDR1 SGHNT and CDR2 YYREEE (reference sequence). CDR3 length: 12 residues. Written as DNA, the CDR3 is TGTGCCAGCACCGGACTAGGGAACGAGCAGTACTTC. The encoded protein is CASTGLGNEQYF.

The chain couples TRBV28 to TRBJ1-2; maybe TRBD1 (5 bases). Germline loops: CDR1 MDHEN, CDR2 SYDVKM. V was clipped by 3 bases and J by 4 bases, with 12 bases between them. This CDR3 region has 14 residues. CDR3 amino acids: CASSLGGDRYGYTF. The DNA of the CDR3 is TGTGCCAGCAGTTTGGGAGGGGACCGCTATGGCTACACCTTC.

This clone appeared a few times. This sequence joins TRBV7-9 and TRBJ1-2; D unclear. The CDR3 length is 11 residues. The germline V gene encodes CDR1 SEHNR and CDR2 FQNEAQ (reference sequence). Trimming shortened V by 1 base and J by 8 bases, and 5 bases separated the two germline ends. CDR3 bases: TGTGCCAGCAGCTTAGGGGCAGGCTACACCTTC. This translates into CASSLGAGYTF.

The table lists this clone with a few counts. The chain is built from TRBV4-2 and TRBJ2-3; 8 positions match TRBD2. This CDR3 has 15 residues. The trim removed 2 bases at V and 6 bases at J, leaving 7 bases unmatched. Looked up from germline, CDR1 is LGHNA and CDR2 is YNFKEQ. For the CDR3, the DNA is TGTGCCAGCAGCCAACGGGAGGGGATCGTTGATACGCAGTATTTT. It codes for CASSQREGIVDTQYF.

In its sample, this clone was seen once. The chain is built from TRBV18 and TRBJ2-7; 11 positions agree with TRBD2. V shed 2 bases, J shed 0 bases, and the junction held 6 bases outside the gene matches. The V gene's germline CDR1 is KGHSH and CDR2 LQKENI. This CDR3 is built from 17 residues. CDR3 sequence (DNA): TGTGCCAGCTCACCAGATAAGGGACTAGCGGACTCCTACGAGCAGTACTTC. It encodes CASSPDKGLADSYEQYF.

This clone was detected only a few times. This chain links TRBV30 with TRBJ2-5, with D uncertain. The end of the DNA aligns better with TRBJ2-7, so the J call may be wrong. CDR1 is GTSNPN, CDR2 SVGIG, per germline (reference sequence). The CDR3 contains 10 residues. CDR3 residues: CASGDYEQYF. CDR3 in DNA: TGTGCCTCAGGAGACTACGAGCAGTACTTC.

This clone was detected only a few times. DNA of the CDR3: TGTGCCAGCAGAAACAGATTCCCTAGCACAGATACGCAGTATTTT. The encoded protein is CASRNRFPSTDTQYF. V gene TRBV6-5 combines with J gene TRBJ2-3; no reliable D call. Germline CDR1 reads MNHEY; CDR2 reads SVGAGI. Trimming left V 6 bases short and J 0 bases short, with 13 bases between. The CDR3 covers 15 residues.

The chain carries TRBV14 and TRBJ2-1, with 16 bases aligning to TRBD2. V trimming: 1 base; J trimming: 13 bases; junction bases outside the gene matches: 4. CDR1 SGHDN and CDR2 FVKESK come from the germline V gene. The CDR3 is 15 amino acids. Here the CDR3 reads CASSQVGLAGGYQFF. DNA of the CDR3: TGTGCCAGCAGCCAAGTGGGACTAGCGGGAGGGTACCAGTTCTTC. Together with reference TRBV14 and TRBJ2-1, the CDR3 gives the full variable domain: EAGVTQFPSHSVIEKGQTVTLRCDPISGHDNLYWYRRVMGKEIKFLLHFVKESKQDESGMPNNRFLAERTGGTYSTLKVQPAELEDSGVYFCASSQVGLAGGYQFFGPGTRLTVL.